This is a list of T cell receptor beta chains from one sample in a study of technical replicates of blood from a few donors. Assay: immunoSEQ multiplex PCR; the TCRdb copy retains only in-frame clones and omits some. The sample has tens of thousands of clones; roughly 90% are singletons. Sample: T cells isolated from PBMCs. These receptors were taken from a human donor in good health. The CDR3 runs from the conserved cysteine through the conserved F or W. Part of the rows lack a size; the others show once, few, many or a class for expanded clones.

clone_size	v_call	j_call	cdr3_aa
.	TRBV6-5	TRBJ1-1	CASSYTAMNTEAFF
.	TRBV4-3	TRBJ2-1	CASSQTYRERDGNEQFF
.	TRBV9	TRBJ2-2	CASAGLAGPINTGELFF
.	TRBV7-3	TRBJ2-7	CASSLSGTESEQYF
.	TRBV6-5	TRBJ2-5	CASNRARETQYF
.	TRBV7-2	TRBJ1-1	CASSGTGLVTEAFF
.	TRBV30	TRBJ2-3	CAWSVLRGRGTDTQYF
.	TRBV28	TRBJ2-7	CASSDGSSYEQYF
.	TRBV9	TRBJ2-3	CASSLLAGGLNTQYF
.	TRBV28	TRBJ1-5	CASSLSLDQPQHF
.	TRBV7-2	TRBJ2-4	CASSQPSGGNIQYF
.	TRBV27	TRBJ1-5	CASSPWDRGGNQPQHF
.	TRBV19	TRBJ2-2	CASSSRGPDTGELFF
few	TRBV7-6	TRBJ2-7	CASSLGGREIDEQYF
.	TRBV11-2	TRBJ2-2	CASSSGTGITGELFF
.	TRBV28	TRBJ1-2	CASSFLGQGYGYTF
.	TRBV7-9	TRBJ1-2	CASIFTLGTGKGYTF
once	TRBV2	TRBJ1-2	CASRTGSNYGYTF
.	TRBV5-1	TRBJ2-7	CASSLGPGVIYEQYF
.	TRBV2	TRBJ2-7	CASTMVAAYEQYF
.	TRBV5-8	TRBJ1-5	CASSLEAYSNQPQHF
.	TRBV27	TRBJ2-6	CASSGTAFSGANVLTF
.	TRBV5-4	TRBJ1-2	CASSLRDRDYGYTF
.	TRBV5-1	TRBJ2-1	CASSYGTGDEQFF
.	TRBV28	TRBJ2-1	CASSHTTGTGTYNEQFF
.	TRBV11-2	TRBJ2-2	CASSLSKTGELFF
.	TRBV4-3	TRBJ2-7	CASSQTRDLDEQYF
.	TRBV2	TRBJ1-5	CASSPGDQPQHF
.	TRBV18	TRBJ2-5	CASSPTGSVGETQYF
.	TRBV5-1	TRBJ2-1	CASSLELGGYNEQFF
.	TRBV7-9	TRBJ1-3	CASSLSKPGDTIYF
.	TRBV5-6	TRBJ1-1	CASSFWTGARTEAFF
.	TRBV19	TRBJ2-7	CASSTGTGGIGEQYF
.	TRBV30	TRBJ2-7	CAWSHAWAGALYEQYF
.	TRBV7-6	TRBJ1-5	CASSLAPGEGSNQPQHF
.	TRBV6-1	TRBJ2-7	CASTNSGSNYEQYF
few	TRBV19	TRBJ1-2	CASSTTGALNYGYTF
.	TRBV4-3	TRBJ2-1	CASSRYGSSYNEQFF
.	TRBV7-2	TRBJ2-1	CASSRNNQGNEQFF